The 30 T cell receptor beta chains below all came from one sample that was sequenced in a study of cytomegalovirus exposure and HLA in healthy donors. The PCR made use of 60 Vbeta and 13 Jbeta primers. This table comes from immunoSEQ multiplex PCR, and its TCRdb copy is limited to in-frame clones, with some not included. In the table there are around 200,000 clones, 75% to 85% of which are singletons. The sample taken for sequencing was PBMCs. The receptors come from an older woman in good health and CMV-seropositive.

The V gene is TRBV4-1, the J gene TRBJ2-3; maybe TRBD1 (5 bases). V lost 1 base and J 1 base, leaving 12 bases between the germline ends. The CDR3 is made up of 16 amino acids. The germline V gene encodes CDR1 MGHRA and CDR2 YSYEKL. This CDR3 reads CASSQGVLGGTDTQYF. DNA for the CDR3: TGCGCCAGCAGCCAAGGCGTCCTAGGGGGCACAGATACGCAGTATTTT.

V is TRBV5-1 and J is TRBJ1-1; 8 nucleotides match TRBD1. Germline CDR1 reads SGHRS; CDR2 reads YFSETQ. J lost 4 bases, V lost 4 bases, and 9 bases had no gene match. The CDR3 consists of 15 residues. CDR3 residues: CASSPRTGLGTEAFF. The CDR3, as DNA: TGCGCCAGCAGCCCCCGGACAGGGTTGGGCACTGAAGCTTTCTTT.

The rearrangement joins TRBV18 to TRBJ1-3, with D unclear. The CDR3 totals 18 residues. Trimming took 0 bases from V and 0 from J, leaving 15 bases between them. Germline V gene data show CDR1 as KGHSH and CDR2 as LQKENI. In DNA form, the CDR3 reads TGTGCCAGCTCACCACCGGGTTCGGCGGGGAGCTCTGGAAACACCATATATTTT. Amino acid sequence: CASSPPGSAGSSGNTIYF.

This clone has a handful of counts. The rearrangement joins TRBV6-6 to TRBJ2-7; 8 positions match TRBD1. The germline V gene encodes CDR1 MNHNY and CDR2 SVGAGI (reference sequence). With V trimmed by 8 bases and J by 2 bases, 8 bases remained unmatched. The CDR3 extends over 14 amino acids. CDR3 sequence (DNA): TGTGCCAGCTCTGGGGACAGGAGTGCCTACGAGCAGTACTTC. It codes for CASSGDRSAYEQYF.

V and J are TRBV19 and TRBJ1-3, with a tentative D call TRBD1 (5 bases). V lost 6 bases and J lost 4, with 10 bases in between. This CDR3 is 13 amino acids long. Germline V gives CDR1 LNHDA, CDR2 SQIVND (reference sequence). DNA for the CDR3: TGTGCCAGTAGCACAGACAGAGGAAACACCATATATTTT. Its protein product is CASSTDRGNTIYF.

Worth noting for this clone: Other nucleotide sequences in the sample specify the same CDR3. The genes are TRBV18 and TRBJ1-1; 8 bases line up with TRBD1. The V segment lost 2 bases and the J segment 5 bases; nucleotides outside the gene matches: 1. CDR3 size: 13 residues. Germline V gene lookup returns CDR1 KGHSH and CDR2 LQKENI. The CDR3 is CASSPTGGTEAFF. CDR3 nucleotides: TGTGCCAGCTCACCAACAGGGGGGACTGAAGCTTTCTTT.

This rearrangement joins TRBV5-1 to TRBJ1-3; D is unresolved. The V end lost 0 bases, the J end lost 0 bases, and 10 bases lay between the germline ends. The CDR3 covers 16 residues. CDR1 is SGHRS and CDR2 is YFSETQ in the germline V gene. The CDR3 nucleotides read TGCGCCAGCAGCTTGGGCGGCAGTGACTCTGGAAACACCATATATTTT. Translation gives CASSLGGSDSGNTIYF.

V usage is TRBV7-2 and J usage is TRBJ2-2; 10 positions match TRBD2. The CDR3 covers 15 residues. The germline CDR1 and CDR2 sequences are SGHTA and FQGNSA. The trim removed 1 base at V and 4 bases at J, leaving 0 bases unmatched. The CDR3 nucleotides are TGTGCCAGCAGCTTAGTAGCGGGGGGCACCGGGGAGCTGTTTTTT. Its protein is CASSLVAGGTGELFF. The full variable domain, with the rest looked up from reference TRBV7-2 and TRBJ2-2, is GAGVSQSPSNKVTEKGKDVELRCDPISGHTALYWYRQSLGQGLEFLIYFQGNSAPDKSGLPSDRFSAERTGGSVSTLTIQRTQQEDSAVYLCASSLVAGGTGELFFGEGSRLTVL.

The rearrangement joins TRBV5-6 to TRBJ1-2; D is unclear. From germline, CDR1 is SGHDT and CDR2 YYEEEE. CDR3 length: 13 amino acids. The V end lost 0 bases, the J end lost 2 bases, and 5 bases lay between the germline ends. The CDR3: CASSLAGNYGYTF. The CDR3 DNA reads TGTGCCAGCAGCTTGGCAGGAAACTATGGCTACACCTTC.

As to this clone: This same CDR3 is encoded by further DNA sequences in the sample. This rearrangement joins TRBV5-1 to TRBJ2-5; D is uncertain. The length of the CDR3 is 14 residues. Germline CDR1 reads SGHRS; CDR2 reads YFSETQ. Between the trimmed V and J ends, which lost 0 bases and 0 bases, there was a span of 6 bases. CDR3 coding DNA: TGCGCCAGCAGCTTGGCTACGGACCAAGAGACCCAGTACTTC. It codes for CASSLATDQETQYF.

The chain couples TRBV28 to TRBJ1-2, with a weak D call TRBD1 (5 bases). Germline values: CDR1 MDHEN, CDR2 SYDVKM. The length of the CDR3 is 15 residues. V lost 5 bases to trimming and J lost 7 bases, with 20 bases between them. The CDR3 spells CASSQGGWGFSGYTF. In nucleotides, the CDR3 is TGTGCCAGCAGTCAGGGTGGGTGGGGATTCTCTGGCTACACCTTC.

Details on this clone: At one end, the junction sequence differs from germline, possibly due to a read error. Other DNA sequences in the sample encode the same CDR3. The J gene is TRBJ1-1, the V gene TRBV7-9; D possibly corresponds to TRBD1 (6 bases). Germline values: CDR1 SEHNR, CDR2 FQNEAQ (reference sequence). CDR3 length equals 12 residues. The CDR3 region has the DNA TGCGCCAGCAGCAGGGGCAACCATGAAGCTTTCTTT. Translation gives CASSRGNHEAFF.

The chain links TRBV18 to TRBJ2-1; D is perhaps TRBD1 (5 bases). V lost 6 bases and J lost 5, with 11 bases in between. Germline values: CDR1 KGHSH, CDR2 LQKENI. The CDR3 runs to 13 residues. The CDR3 loop reads CASSLGQDNEQFF. Written as DNA, the CDR3 is TGTGCCAGCTCGTTGGGGCAAGACAATGAGCAGTTCTTC.

DNA of the CDR3: TGTGCCAGCAGCTGGGCAGGCGTACAAGAGACCCAGTACTTC. This translates into CASSWAGVQETQYF. The rearrangement uses TRBV7-9 and TRBJ2-5; no clear D gene. Trimming pared 4 bases from V and 2 bases from J, leaving 11 bases between. Germline V gene data show CDR1 as SEHNR and CDR2 as FQNEAQ (reference sequence). The CDR3 length is 14 residues.

This clone was seen more than once but under ten times. The chain employs TRBV19 and TRBJ1-1; 8 bases align to TRBD1. The CDR3 is made up of 15 amino acids. V shed 6 bases, J shed 3 bases, and the junction held 9 bases outside the gene matches. Germline CDR1 reads LNHDA; CDR2 reads SQIVND (reference sequence). The CDR3 spells CASRLGQGWDTEAFF. The CDR3 coding sequence is TGTGCCAGTAGACTCGGACAGGGATGGGACACTGAAGCTTTCTTT.

The rearrangement links TRBV5-1 to TRBJ1-3; tentatively, D is TRBD1 (6 bases). Trimming took off 0 bases at V and 1 base at J, with 11 bases between the two ends. The V gene's germline CDR1 is SGHRS and CDR2 YFSETQ. This CDR3 spans 16 amino acids. In DNA, the CDR3 is TGCGCCAGCAGCTTGGTGGGGGCTTTTTCTGGAAACACCATATATTTT. Amino acids: CASSLVGAFSGNTIYF.

The count of this clone is one. The chain combines TRBV7-2 with TRBJ2-3, with 8 bases that match TRBD2. Germline V gives CDR1 SGHTA, CDR2 FQGNSA. The length of the CDR3 is 16 residues. V was pared by 7 bases and J by 4 bases, with 13 bases of the junction left unmatched. CDR3 nucleotides: TGTGCCAGCACCACCGGGGGGGGAGGTTTCTCAGATACGCAGTATTTT. It is translated as CASTTGGGGFSDTQYF.

This rearrangement joins TRBV7-8 to TRBJ2-1; 10 positions match TRBD2. After removal of 0 bases from V and 5 bases from J, the junction contained 13 bases not matched to a gene. The CDR3 is 19 residues long. Germline V CDR1 and CDR2: SGHVS, FQNEAQ. This chain's CDR3 is CASSLAMIGASGRDNEQFF. In DNA form, the CDR3 reads TGTGCCAGCAGCTTAGCGATGATCGGGGCTAGCGGGAGAGACAATGAGCAGTTCTTC.

The chain joins TRBV28 to TRBJ2-7; 9 bases fit TRBD2. There are 16 residues in the CDR3. Germline CDR1 reads MDHEN; CDR2 reads SYDVKM. Trimming at V came to 5 bases and at J to 2 bases, leaving 10 bases not matched to a gene. DNA for the CDR3: TGTGCCAGCAGTCTCGGGGTAGCGGGAGCCGCCTACGAGCAGTACTTC. Its protein is CASSLGVAGAAYEQYF.

The chain couples TRBV6-1 to TRBJ1-2; D remains unclear. The CDR3 is 14 amino acids. Per the germline V gene, CDR1 is MNHNS and CDR2 is SASEGT. Trimming pared 7 bases from V and 3 bases from J, leaving 15 bases between. CDR3 DNA sequence: TGTGCCAGCAAAAACTATCGGGAGGACTATGGCTACACCTTC. Protein: CASKNYREDYGYTF.

The chain uses TRBV5-4 and TRBJ2-7; TRBD1 matches at 11 bases. The CDR3 has 14 amino acids. J was trimmed by 5 bases and V by 3 bases; bases with no gene match: 4. CDR1 and CDR2 from the germline V gene are SGHNT and YYREEE (reference sequence). CDR3 bases: TGTGCCAGCAGCTCGCTGGACAGGGGGCACGAGCAGTACTTC. As protein: CASSSLDRGHEQYF.

This clone was detected a few times. The chain combines TRBV5-1 with TRBJ1-1, with D possibly TRBD1 on 6 matching bases. This CDR3 has 13 residues. The V end was cut by 4 bases, the J end by 1 base, with 8 bases between. From germline, CDR1 is SGHRS and CDR2 YFSETQ. The CDR3, as DNA: TGCGCCAGCAGCCAACAGGGGAACACTGAAGCTTTCTTT. As protein: CASSQQGNTEAFF.

Notes on this clone: In the same sample, other DNA sequences code for this CDR3. The V call is TRBV19, the J call TRBJ1-1; D is ambiguous. This CDR3 is built from 14 residues. The germline gives CDR1 LNHDA, CDR2 SQIVND (reference sequence). Trimming removed 3 bases at V and 0 bases at J, with 8 bases between. The CDR3 DNA sequence: TGTGCCAGTAGTATTGGGAGATTGAACACTGAAGCTTTCTTT. Residues: CASSIGRLNTEAFF. The variable domain in full, completed from reference TRBV19 and TRBJ1-1, reads DGGITQSPKYLFRKEGQNVTLSCEQNLNHDAMYWYRQDPGQGLRLIYYSQIVNDFQKGDIAEGYSVSREKKESFPLTVTSAQKNPTAFYLCASSIGRLNTEAFFGQGTRLTVV.

This clone was observed a single time. This chain joins TRBV28 and TRBJ1-2; 9 nucleotides agree with TRBD1. The V and J ends lost 3 bases and 3 bases, in that order; junction bases with no gene match: 2. Germline values: CDR1 MDHEN, CDR2 SYDVKM. This CDR3 has 14 residues. In nucleotides, the CDR3 is TGTGCCAGCAGTTTGGACAGGGGAGACTATGGCTACACCTTC. This translates into CASSLDRGDYGYTF.

The chain joins TRBV6-6 to TRBJ1-1, with 8 bases aligning to TRBD1. CDR3 length: 16 amino acids. The V segment lost 0 bases and the J segment 4 bases; nucleotides outside the gene matches: 7. The germline V gene encodes CDR1 MNHNY and CDR2 SVGAGI (reference sequence). The CDR3 here is CASSYSPGQGGTEAFF. The CDR3 DNA sequence: TGTGCCAGCAGTTACTCCCCCGGACAGGGTGGCACTGAAGCTTTCTTT.

Points on this clone: Other DNA sequences within the sample encode an identical CDR3. The chain combines TRBV7-2 with TRBJ2-5; 7 nucleotides match TRBD1. The length of the CDR3 is 15 residues. The V gene end was trimmed by 1 base and the J gene end by 5 bases; junction bases not matched to a gene: 7. Looked up from germline, CDR1 is SGHTA and CDR2 is FQGNSA. As DNA, the CDR3 is TGTGCCAGCAGCTTAGAGGGTAGGGGGCTGGAGACCCAGTACTTC. Encoded protein: CASSLEGRGLETQYF.

The chain uses TRBV7-9 and TRBJ2-1, with 7 bases that match TRBD2. CDR3 length equals 14 residues. The trim removed 6 bases at V and 3 bases at J, leaving 5 bases unmatched. Germline V gene data show CDR1 as SEHNR and CDR2 as FQNEAQ (reference sequence). In nucleotides, the CDR3 is TGTGCCAGCAGGGGTCTAGCGGACTACAATGAGCAGTTCTTC. Residues: CASRGLADYNEQFF.

The rearrangement uses TRBV9 and TRBJ1-1; 7 bases agree with TRBD1. CDR3 size: 14 residues. The germline V gene encodes CDR1 SGDLS and CDR2 YYNGEE. V lost 5 bases, J lost 5 bases, and 9 bases stayed unmatched. The CDR3 is CASRKGEGATEAFF. In DNA, the CDR3 is TGTGCCAGCAGAAAGGGCGAGGGGGCTACTGAAGCTTTCTTT.

The rearrangement links TRBV5-1 to TRBJ2-3; no reliable D call. Trimming shortened V by 0 bases and J by 0 bases, and 8 bases separated the two germline ends. The CDR3 is made up of 15 amino acids. Germline CDR1 SGHRS, CDR2 YFSETQ. CDR3 sequence (DNA): TGCGCCAGCAGCTTGGATGGCGGTAGCACAGATACGCAGTATTTT. Protein product: CASSLDGGSTDTQYF.

V usage is TRBV21-1 and J usage is TRBJ2-1; TRBD2, as called in the table, went unchecked against the DNA. TRBV21-1 is a pseudogene segment. This CDR3 is 15 amino acids long. CDR3 loop: CASSRLAGGPNEQFF. The CDR3 nucleotides read TGTGCCAGCAGCAGATTAGCGGGAGGGCCCAATGAGCAGTTCTTC.